These 4 T cell receptor beta chains were all obtained from the same sample, sequenced in a study of beta chain features in type 1 diabetes. The authors reverse transcribed all of the isolated RNA, so sequencing captured expressed TCRB transcripts. Profiling relied on immunoSEQ multiplex PCR, and the TCRdb table lists in-frame clones only, not all of them. The sample has some 300,000 clones, 7.5% to 9.5% seen once. Input material: central memory CD4+ T cells from blood. These receptors came from a woman aged 18-29 years in good health.

This clone has a handful of counts. The rearrangement links TRBV7-3 to TRBJ2-5; the D gene could be TRBD1 or TRBD2 (5 bases each). Germline V gene lookup returns CDR1 SGHTA and CDR2 FQGTGA. Trimming shortened V by 6 bases and J by 5 bases, and 13 bases separated the two germline ends. CDR3 length: 13 amino acids. CDR3 sequence: CASSGGPRETQYF. In DNA, the CDR3 is TGTGCCAGCAGTGGGGGACCGAGGGAGACCCAGTACTTC.

This chain links TRBV28 with TRBJ2-1, with unresolved D. The germline V and J ends were trimmed by 2 bases and 10 bases, with 9 bases remaining between them. CDR3 size: 12 residues. Germline V gene data show CDR1 as MDHEN and CDR2 as SYDVKM. For the CDR3, the DNA is TGTGCCAGCAGTTTAAAATTTGCGGAGCAGTTCTTC. Its translation: CASSLKFAEQFF.

This chain uses TRBV7-2 with TRBJ2-7, with D possibly matching TRBD1 (5 bases). Trimming left V 3 bases short and J 3 bases short, with 15 bases between. This CDR3 spans 15 amino acids. Germline CDR1 and CDR2: SGHTA and FQGNSA. The CDR3 DNA sequence: TGTGCCAGCAGCTTGTATCCAGGGTCTGGCTACGAGCAGTACTTC. Its protein is CASSLYPGSGYEQYF.

This clone showed up just a few times. V and J are TRBV2 and TRBJ2-3, with D tentatively TRBD2 (5 bases). Germline V lookup: CDR1 SNHLY, CDR2 FYNNEI. The CDR3 contains 14 residues. Trimming took 5 bases from V and 6 from J, leaving 15 bases between them. CDR3 in amino acids: CASSPRTLEDTQYF. The CDR3 coding sequence is TGTGCCAGCAGTCCCCGGACTCTGGAGGATACGCAGTATTTT.